Presented here are 9 T cell receptor beta chains from one specimen sequenced in a study of blood T cell repertoires in COVID-19. Profiled with immunoSEQ multiplex PCR; TCRdb holds only in-frame clones, not every one. Among about 270,000 clones listed, 80% to 90% were seen once. The sample comprised peripheral blood. These receptors all stem from a woman in her forties or fifties with acute or convalescent COVID-19.

The chain has TRBV11-2 and TRBJ1-5; 8 positions agree with TRBD1. The CDR3 contains 18 residues. Trimming at V came to 5 bases and at J to 0 bases, leaving 12 bases not matched to a gene. Germline lookup yields CDR1 SGHAT and CDR2 FQNNGV. This CDR3 reads CASSTTPGTGRSNQPQHF. DNA for the CDR3: TGTGCCAGCAGCACCACTCCCGGGACAGGACGTAGCAATCAGCCCCAGCATTTT.

This rearrangement joins TRBV27 to TRBJ2-1; 7 bases fit TRBD2. This CDR3 spans 14 amino acids. The V gene's germline CDR1 is MNHEY and CDR2 SMNVEV (reference sequence). V lost 3 bases, J lost 4 bases, and 3 bases stayed unmatched. The CDR3 region has the DNA TGTGCCAGCAGTTTGGGACTACCGTACAATGAGCAGTTCTTC. Its protein is CASSLGLPYNEQFF.

J is TRBJ1-2 and V is TRBV4-2; maybe TRBD1 (6 bases). Between the trimmed V and J ends, which lost 4 bases and 6 bases, there was a span of 21 bases. CDR1 and CDR2 from the germline V gene are LGHNA and YNFKEQ. This CDR3 is 16 amino acids long. The CDR3 DNA reads TGTGCCAGCAGCCCTGCAGGGGTGCAGAGCGTCGATGGCTACACCTTC. Translated: CASSPAGVQSVDGYTF.

The rearrangement uses TRBV5-1 and TRBJ2-1, with D possibly TRBD2 on 7 matching bases. Trimming took off 10 bases at V and 7 bases at J, with 24 bases between the two ends. The CDR3 contains 15 residues. Germline CDR1 reads SGHRS; CDR2 reads YFSETQ. The CDR3 nucleotides read TGCGCCCGCCGAGGGGGGGCAGGGCGGCCTAATGAGCAGTTCTTC. It translates to CARRGGAGRPNEQFF.

A single count supports this clone. The chain uses TRBV18 and TRBJ1-1, with TRBD1 identical over 8 bases. The CDR3 is 14 amino acids. From germline, CDR1 is KGHSH and CDR2 LQKENI. V shed 6 bases and J 1 base; nucleotides not matched to a gene: 4. As DNA, the CDR3 is TGTGCCAGCTCCCGGGACAGGCGGAACACTGAAGCTTTCTTT. The encoded protein is CASSRDRRNTEAFF. Looking up the rest from reference TRBV18 and TRBJ1-1 gives the full variable domain: NAGVMQNPRHLVRRRGQEARLRCSPMKGHSHVYWYRQLPEEGLKFMVYLQKENIIDESGMPKERFSAEFPKEGPSILRIQQVVRGDSAAYFCASSRDRRNTEAFFGQGTRLTVV.

The CDR3 DNA reads as TGCGCCAGCAGCTCAACAGGCGTCAATGAGCAGTTCTTC. This encodes CASSSTGVNEQFF. The V and J genes are TRBV5-1 and TRBJ2-1; maybe TRBD1 (5 bases). Deletions cut 3 bases from V and 6 bases from J, with 10 bases between. The CDR3 is made up of 13 amino acids. Germline assignment: CDR1 SGHRS and CDR2 YFSETQ.

The CDR3 protein is CAWSVLSGTDTQYF. CDR3 sequence (DNA): TGTGCCTGGAGTGTACTTAGCGGCACAGATACGCAGTATTTT. This chain connects TRBV30 to TRBJ2-3; a weak D match, TRBD2 (5 bases). The CDR3 has 14 residues. Looked up from germline, CDR1 is GTSNPN and CDR2 is SVGIG (reference sequence). Between the trimmed V and J ends, which lost 0 bases and 1 base, there was a span of 8 bases.

The V call is TRBV7-6, the J call TRBJ2-1; a weak D match, TRBD2 (6 bases). Germline V lookup: CDR1 SGHVS, CDR2 FNYEAQ. Trimming left V 0 bases short and J 7 bases short, with 19 bases between. This CDR3 spans 17 amino acids. In DNA form, the CDR3 reads TGTGCCAGCAGCTTAGCGCGCGGGACCCCTCTCGGGAATGAGCAGTTCTTC. It specifies CASSLARGTPLGNEQFF. The full variable domain, completed using reference TRBV7-6 and TRBJ2-1, is GAGVSQSPRYKVTKRGQDVALRCDPISGHVSLYWYRQALGQGPEFLTYFNYEAQQDKSGLPNDRFSAERPEGSISTLTIQRTEQRDSAMYRCASSLARGTPLGNEQFFGPGTRLTVL.

The chain joins TRBV28 to TRBJ1-1; TRBD1 matches at 7 bases. The junction had 1 base not matched to a gene; V was cut back by 5 bases and J by 1 base. The CDR3 consists of 13 residues. The germline CDR1 and CDR2 sequences are MDHEN and SYDVKM. This CDR3 reads CASSRQGNTEAFF. In nucleotides, the CDR3 is TGTGCCAGCAGTAGACAGGGGAACACTGAAGCTTTCTTT.